The clone carrying this T cell receptor beta chain was detected only a few times. This entry belongs to a study of blood T cell repertoires in COVID-19. The CDR3 loop spans 15 amino acids. Germline V gives CDR1 KGHSH, CDR2 LQKENI. The ends lost 3 bases at V and 5 bases at J; junction bases unmatched: 5. Sequencing used immunoSEQ multiplex PCR; TCRdb keeps in-frame clones, though not all of them. This sample has 150,000 to 200,000 clones, with approximately 87% found just once. Enrollees, about 18 to 90 years old, lived in fewer than 25 US areas. Grouping used clinical history reported by participants in a survey and questionnaire.

The clonotype originates from a woman aged 45-60 years who had recovered from COVID-19. Sequencing used PBMCs or T cells enriched from blood (not recorded which). The V gene is TRBV18, the J gene TRBJ2-2; the match to TRBD1 covers 8 bases. The CDR3: CASSPDRVRTGELFF. CDR3 sequence (DNA): TGTGCCAGCTCACCGGACAGGGTCCGAACCGGGGAGCTGTTTTTT.